A single T cell receptor (beta chain) is shown here with its context. Its specificity is not known. The source of the sample is a study of Ad26.COV2.S vaccination and SARS-CoV-2 variants. Study-level information: The trial was COV1001 and the donor's arm was Ad26.COV2.S. Study-level findings and limits: Greater spike-specific TCR breadth was seen in vaccine recipients than in placebo recipients. Possibly, TCR breadth and depth analyses underestimated total T cell responses.

Treatment defined: around 19 received Ad26.COV2.S at low or high dose, single or two shots; 5 received placebo; per-sample allocation not given. All samples were drawn on day 63, counting from the first vaccine or placebo injection. Donation came from an adult in Boston who was aged 18-55 years. The protocol was immunoSEQ multiplex PCR, while the TCRdb copy is restricted to in-frame clones and leaves out a portion. This sample carries about 440,000 clones, about 90% of them seen once, and the ten largest clones take roughly 3.9%. This sequence was found in a person between 18 and 65 years old who received the Ad26.COV2.S COVID-19 vaccine or a placebo. Sequenced here: peripheral blood, sampled in a trial of Ad26.COV2.S vaccine versus placebo.

CDR3 residues: CASRLGQGPYEQYF. The CDR3 DNA reads as TGTGCCAGCAGACTGGGACAGGGCCCCTACGAGCAGTACTTC. The chain carries TRBV3-1 (or the pseudogene TRBV3-2) and TRBJ2-7; 9 bases map to TRBD1. Germline CDR1 reads LGHDT; CDR2 reads YNNKEL (reference sequence). V shed 6 bases, J shed 2 bases, and the junction held 5 bases outside the gene matches. CDR3 length: 14 residues.